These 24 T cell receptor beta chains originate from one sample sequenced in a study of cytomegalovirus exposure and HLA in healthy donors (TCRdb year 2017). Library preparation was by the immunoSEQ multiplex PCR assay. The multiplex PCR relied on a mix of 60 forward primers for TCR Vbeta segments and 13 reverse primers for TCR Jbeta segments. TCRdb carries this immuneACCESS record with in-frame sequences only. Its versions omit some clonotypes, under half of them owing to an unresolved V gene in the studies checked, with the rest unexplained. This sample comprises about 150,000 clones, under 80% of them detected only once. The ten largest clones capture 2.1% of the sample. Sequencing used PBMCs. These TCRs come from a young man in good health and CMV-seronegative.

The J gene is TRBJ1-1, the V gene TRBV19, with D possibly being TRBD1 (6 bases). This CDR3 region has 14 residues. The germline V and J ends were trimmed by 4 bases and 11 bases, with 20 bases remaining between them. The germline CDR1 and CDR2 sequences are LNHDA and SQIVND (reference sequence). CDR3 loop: CASSKGLEQGVAFF. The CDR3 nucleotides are TGTGCCAGTAGTAAAGGATTGGAACAGGGAGTGGCTTTCTTT.

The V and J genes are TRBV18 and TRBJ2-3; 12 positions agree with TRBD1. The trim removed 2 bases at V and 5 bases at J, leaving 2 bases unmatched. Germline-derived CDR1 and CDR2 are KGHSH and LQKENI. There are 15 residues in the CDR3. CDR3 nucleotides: TGTGCCAGCTCACCAAGGGACAGGGGGCAAGATACGCAGTATTTT. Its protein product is CASSPRDRGQDTQYF.

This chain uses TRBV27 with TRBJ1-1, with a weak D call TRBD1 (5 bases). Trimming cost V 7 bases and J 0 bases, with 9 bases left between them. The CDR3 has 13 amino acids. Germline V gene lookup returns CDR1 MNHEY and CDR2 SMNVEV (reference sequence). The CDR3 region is CASTDSLNTEAFF. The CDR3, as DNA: TGTGCCAGCACCGACAGTTTGAACACTGAAGCTTTCTTT.

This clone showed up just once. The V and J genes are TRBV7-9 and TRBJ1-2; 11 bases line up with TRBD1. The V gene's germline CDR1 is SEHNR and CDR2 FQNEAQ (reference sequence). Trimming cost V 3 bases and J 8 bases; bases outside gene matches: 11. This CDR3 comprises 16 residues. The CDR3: CASSFAGTGGLGGYTF. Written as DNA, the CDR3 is TGTGCCAGCAGCTTCGCCGGGACAGGGGGTTTAGGGGGCTACACCTTC.

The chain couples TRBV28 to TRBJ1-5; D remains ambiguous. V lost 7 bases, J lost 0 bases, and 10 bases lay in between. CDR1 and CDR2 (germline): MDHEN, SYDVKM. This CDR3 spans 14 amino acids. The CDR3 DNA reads TGTGCCAGCACCCAGTACGATAGCAATCAGCCCCAGCATTTT. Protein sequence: CASTQYDSNQPQHF.

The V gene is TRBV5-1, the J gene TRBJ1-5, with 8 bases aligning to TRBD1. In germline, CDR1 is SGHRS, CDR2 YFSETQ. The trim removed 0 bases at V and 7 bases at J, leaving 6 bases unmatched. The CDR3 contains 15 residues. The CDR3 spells CASSLGTGSEQPQHF. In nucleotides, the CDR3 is TGCGCCAGCAGCTTGGGGACAGGGAGCGAACAGCCCCAGCATTTT.

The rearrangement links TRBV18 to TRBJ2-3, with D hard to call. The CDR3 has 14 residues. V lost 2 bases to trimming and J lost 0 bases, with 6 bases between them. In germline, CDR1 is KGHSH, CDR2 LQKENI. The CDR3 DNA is TGTGCCAGCTCACCAGTTCCTAGCACAGATACGCAGTATTTT. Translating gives CASSPVPSTDTQYF.

The CDR3 DNA sequence: TGTGCCAGCAAACAGGGGCAAAATGGCTACACCTTC. Translated, it gives CASKQGQNGYTF. The rearrangement uses TRBV7-2 and TRBJ1-2, with TRBD1 identical over 7 bases. The length of the CDR3 is 12 residues. The ends lost 7 bases at V and 6 bases at J; junction bases unmatched: 5. Germline CDR1 is SGHTA and CDR2 is FQGNSA.

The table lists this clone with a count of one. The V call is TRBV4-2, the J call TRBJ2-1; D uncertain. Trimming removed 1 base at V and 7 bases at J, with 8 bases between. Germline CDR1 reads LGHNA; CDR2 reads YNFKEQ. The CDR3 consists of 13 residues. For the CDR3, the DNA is TGTGCCAGCAGCCAAGGAAAGGAGAATGAGCAGTTCTTC. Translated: CASSQGKENEQFF.

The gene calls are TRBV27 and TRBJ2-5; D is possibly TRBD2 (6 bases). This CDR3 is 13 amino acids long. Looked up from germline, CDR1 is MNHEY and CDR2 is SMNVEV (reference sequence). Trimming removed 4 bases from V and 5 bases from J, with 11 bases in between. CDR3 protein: CASSYRRGETQYF. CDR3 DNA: TGTGCCAGCAGTTACCGACGGGGGGAGACCCAGTACTTC.

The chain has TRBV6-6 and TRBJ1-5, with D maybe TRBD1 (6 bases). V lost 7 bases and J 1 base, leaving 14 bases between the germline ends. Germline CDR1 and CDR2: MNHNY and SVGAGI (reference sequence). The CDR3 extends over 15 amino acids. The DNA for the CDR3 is TGTGCCAGCACCAATCGGGACACCAGCAATCAGCCCCAGCATTTT. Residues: CASTNRDTSNQPQHF.

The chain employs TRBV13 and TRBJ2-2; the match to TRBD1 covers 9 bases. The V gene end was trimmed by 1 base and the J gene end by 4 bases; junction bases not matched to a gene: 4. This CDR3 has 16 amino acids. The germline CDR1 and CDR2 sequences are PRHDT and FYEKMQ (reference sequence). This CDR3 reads CASSLEDRGVTGELFF. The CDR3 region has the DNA TGTGCCAGCAGCTTAGAGGACAGGGGAGTCACCGGGGAGCTGTTTTTT.

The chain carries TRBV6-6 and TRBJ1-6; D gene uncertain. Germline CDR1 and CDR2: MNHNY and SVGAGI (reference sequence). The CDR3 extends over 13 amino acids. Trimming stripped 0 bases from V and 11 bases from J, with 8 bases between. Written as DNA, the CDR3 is TGTGCCAGCAGTTACTCGACTGAAGCACCCCTCCACTTT. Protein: CASSYSTEAPLHF.

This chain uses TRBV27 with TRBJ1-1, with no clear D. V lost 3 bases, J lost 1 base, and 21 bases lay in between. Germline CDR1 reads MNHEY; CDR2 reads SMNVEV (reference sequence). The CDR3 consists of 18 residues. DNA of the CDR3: TGTGCCAGCAGTTTTAACTTTTTCGGCGGAATTAAGAACACTGAAGCTTTCTTT. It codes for CASSFNFFGGIKNTEAFF.

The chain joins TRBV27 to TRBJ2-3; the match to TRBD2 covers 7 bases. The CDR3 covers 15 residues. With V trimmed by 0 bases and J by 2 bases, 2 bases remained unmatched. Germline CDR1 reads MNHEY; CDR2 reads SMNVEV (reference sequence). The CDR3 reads CASSLSAGVTDTQYF. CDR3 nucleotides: TGTGCCAGCAGTTTATCGGCGGGGGTCACAGATACGCAGTATTTT.

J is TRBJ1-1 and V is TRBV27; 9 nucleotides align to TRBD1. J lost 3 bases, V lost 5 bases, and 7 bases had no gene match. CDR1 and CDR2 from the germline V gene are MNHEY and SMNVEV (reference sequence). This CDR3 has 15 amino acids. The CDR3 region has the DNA TGTGCCAGCAGTCCACAGACAGGGGGGGACACTGAAGCTTTCTTT. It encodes CASSPQTGGDTEAFF.

This CDR3 reads CASSPRPENIQYF. In nucleotides, the CDR3 is TGTGCCAGCTCACCTCGGCCGGAGAACATTCAGTACTTC. J is TRBJ2-4 and V is TRBV18; D gene ambiguous. V was trimmed by 3 bases and J by 7 bases, leaving 10 bases between them. Germline V gene sequence: CDR1 KGHSH, CDR2 LQKENI. The CDR3 is 13 residues long.

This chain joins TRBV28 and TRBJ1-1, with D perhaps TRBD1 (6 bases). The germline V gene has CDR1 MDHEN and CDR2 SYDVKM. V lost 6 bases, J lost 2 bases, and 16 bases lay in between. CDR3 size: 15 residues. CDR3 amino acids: CASRHRVSLNTEAFF. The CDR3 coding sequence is TGTGCCAGCAGACACAGGGTTAGTCTTAACACTGAAGCTTTCTTT.

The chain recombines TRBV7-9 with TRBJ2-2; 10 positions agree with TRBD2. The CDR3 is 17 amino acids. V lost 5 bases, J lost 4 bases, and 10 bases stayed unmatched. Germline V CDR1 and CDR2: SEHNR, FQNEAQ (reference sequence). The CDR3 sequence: CASSRTTSGVITGELFF. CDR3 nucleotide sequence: TGTGCCAGCAGCCGTACTACTAGCGGGGTGATCACCGGGGAGCTGTTTTTT.

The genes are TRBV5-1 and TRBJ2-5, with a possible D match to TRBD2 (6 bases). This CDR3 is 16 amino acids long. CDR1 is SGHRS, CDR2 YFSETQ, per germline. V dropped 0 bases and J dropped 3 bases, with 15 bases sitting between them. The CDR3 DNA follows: TGCGCCAGCAGCTTGGCCGGTCTCCGGGGGAAAGAGACCCAGTACTTC. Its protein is CASSLAGLRGKETQYF.

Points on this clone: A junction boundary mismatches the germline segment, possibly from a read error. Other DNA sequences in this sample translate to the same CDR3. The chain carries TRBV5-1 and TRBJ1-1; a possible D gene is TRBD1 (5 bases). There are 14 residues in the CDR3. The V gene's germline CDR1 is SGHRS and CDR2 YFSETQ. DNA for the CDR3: TGCGCCAGCAGCCGACAGATAGGACAAGGTGAAGCCTTCTTT. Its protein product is CASSRQIGQGEAFF.

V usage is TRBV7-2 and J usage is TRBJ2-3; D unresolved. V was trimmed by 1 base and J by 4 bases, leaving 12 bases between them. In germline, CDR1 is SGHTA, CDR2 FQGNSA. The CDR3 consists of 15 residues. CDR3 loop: CASSLGGTYSDTQYF. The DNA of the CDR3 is TGTGCCAGCAGCTTAGGAGGAACGTACTCAGATACGCAGTATTTT. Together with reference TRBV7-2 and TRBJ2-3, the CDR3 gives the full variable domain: GAGVSQSPSNKVTEKGKDVELRCDPISGHTALYWYRQSLGQGLEFLIYFQGNSAPDKSGLPSDRFSAERTGGSVSTLTIQRTQQEDSAVYLCASSLGGTYSDTQYFGPGTRLTVL.

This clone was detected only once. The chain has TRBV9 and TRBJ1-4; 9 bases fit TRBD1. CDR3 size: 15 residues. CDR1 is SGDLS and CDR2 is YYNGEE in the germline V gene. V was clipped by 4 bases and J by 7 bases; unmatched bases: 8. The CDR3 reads CASSPPGQGGEKLFF. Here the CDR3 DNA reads TGTGCCAGCAGCCCACCGGGACAGGGTGGTGAAAAACTGTTTTTT.

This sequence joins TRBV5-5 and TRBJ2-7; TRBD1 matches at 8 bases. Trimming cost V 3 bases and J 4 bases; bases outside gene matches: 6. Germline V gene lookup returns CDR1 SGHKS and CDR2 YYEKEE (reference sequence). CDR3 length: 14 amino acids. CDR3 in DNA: TGTGCCAGCAGCTGGGGACAGGTGGCATACGAGCAGTACTTC. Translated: CASSWGQVAYEQYF.